The 30 T cell receptor beta chains below were found in one sample sequenced in a study of blood T cell repertoires in COVID-19. Libraries were prepared by immunoSEQ multiplex PCR; TCRdb keeps only in-frame clonotypes and omits some of them. The data hold 51,000 or so clones, with roughly 86% observed a single time. Sequenced input: peripheral blood. These receptors originate from a man aged 80 or over with active or convalescent COVID-19.

This chain joins TRBV7-9 and TRBJ2-1, with 7 bases that match TRBD2. Trimming cost V 1 base and J 7 bases; bases outside gene matches: 7. CDR1 and CDR2 from the germline V gene are SEHNR and FQNEAQ (reference sequence). The CDR3 loop spans 15 amino acids. This CDR3 reads CASSLVAGARNEQFF. The CDR3 nucleotides are TGTGCCAGCAGCTTAGTGGCGGGAGCTCGGAATGAGCAGTTCTTC.

J is TRBJ2-3 and V is TRBV4-2, with D tentatively TRBD2 (5 bases). V lost 2 bases to trimming and J lost 6 bases, with 21 bases between them. The germline gives CDR1 LGHNA, CDR2 YNFKEQ. This CDR3 region has 17 residues. The CDR3 protein is CASSQWRSGAGSDTQYF. The CDR3 DNA is TGTGCCAGCAGCCAATGGCGAAGCGGAGCTGGTTCGGATACGCAGTATTTT.

The chain has TRBV19 and TRBJ2-5; no clear D. Germline V gene sequence: CDR1 LNHDA, CDR2 SQIVND (reference sequence). The CDR3 sequence is 14 residues long. Trimming removed 4 bases at V and 1 base at J, with 10 bases between. CDR3 nucleotide sequence: TGTGCCAGTAGTACAACACCAATCCAAGAGACCCAGTACTTC. The encoded protein is CASSTTPIQETQYF.

The rearrangement joins TRBV6-2 or TRBV6-3 to TRBJ2-1, with D unresolved. The germline gives CDR1 MNHEY, CDR2 SVGEGT. This CDR3 is 14 amino acids long. V was pared by 2 bases and J by 1 base, with 6 bases between. The CDR3 loop reads CASSYVTSYNEQFF. CDR3 nucleotides: TGTGCCAGCAGTTACGTGACTTCCTACAATGAGCAGTTCTTC.

The chain recombines TRBV4-3 with TRBJ2-2; the D gene is possibly TRBD2 (5 bases). Trimming stripped 1 base from V and 5 bases from J, with 5 bases between. Germline values: CDR1 LGHNA, CDR2 YSLEER. This CDR3 has 13 amino acids. DNA for the CDR3: TGCGCCAGCAGCCAAGGGAGGACCGGGGAGCTGTTTTTT. Translating it yields CASSQGRTGELFF.

The genes are TRBV30 and TRBJ2-2, with D hard to call. CDR3 length: 12 amino acids. Deletions cut 4 bases from V and 2 bases from J, with 5 bases between. Germline V gene sequence: CDR1 GTSNPN, CDR2 SVGIG (reference sequence). The CDR3 spells CAWNTNTGELFF. As DNA, the CDR3 is TGTGCCTGGAATACAAACACCGGGGAGCTGTTTTTT.

The gene calls are TRBV28 and TRBJ2-6; weak D call: TRBD1 (5 bases). The length of the CDR3 is 15 residues. Trimming removed 7 bases at V and 4 bases at J, with 14 bases between. Germline CDR1 MDHEN, CDR2 SYDVKM. The CDR3 spells CASTNQGSGANVLTF. The CDR3 DNA reads TGTGCCAGCACCAATCAGGGATCAGGGGCCAACGTCCTGACTTTC.

This sequence joins TRBV2 and TRBJ1-3; D remains unclear. V was trimmed by 1 base and J by 4 bases, leaving 8 bases between them. This CDR3 comprises 14 residues. CDR1 and CDR2 from the germline V gene are SNHLY and FYNNEI. The CDR3 sequence: CASSEGQVGNTIYF. The CDR3 DNA sequence: TGTGCCAGCAGTGAAGGGCAGGTCGGAAACACCATATATTTT. Looking up the rest from reference TRBV2 and TRBJ1-3 gives the full variable domain: EPEVTQTPSHQVTQMGQEVILRCVPISNHLYFYWYRQILGQKVEFLVSFYNNEISEKSEIFDDQFSVERPDGSNFTLKIRSTKLEDSAMYFCASSEGQVGNTIYFGEGSWLTVV.

The J gene is TRBJ2-1, the V gene TRBV27; 10 bases are a match to TRBD2. V lost 5 bases and J lost 1; bases outside the gene matches: 11. The length of the CDR3 is 18 residues. CDR1 and CDR2 from the germline V gene are MNHEY and SMNVEV (reference sequence). The CDR3 reads CASSDYSGGLPSYNEQFF. DNA for the CDR3: TGTGCCAGCAGTGACTATAGCGGGGGGCTTCCTTCCTACAATGAGCAGTTCTTC.

The gene calls are TRBV6-1 and TRBJ1-5; D perhaps matches TRBD1 (5 bases). Between the trimmed V and J ends, which lost 1 base and 1 base, there was a span of 8 bases. The CDR3 runs 15 residues. CDR1 is MNHNS, CDR2 SASEGT, per germline. The CDR3 loop reads CASSEGDRSNQPQHF. CDR3 coding DNA: TGTGCCAGCAGTGAAGGCGACAGAAGCAATCAGCCCCAGCATTTT.

This chain uses TRBV5-1 with TRBJ1-5; 7 bases align to TRBD1. Germline V CDR1 and CDR2: SGHRS, YFSETQ. The length of the CDR3 is 16 residues. Trimming cost V 0 bases and J 0 bases; bases outside gene matches: 3. The CDR3: CASSLVGTDSNQPQHF. The CDR3 DNA is TGCGCCAGCAGCTTGGTAGGGACAGATAGCAATCAGCCCCAGCATTTT.

This chain connects TRBV2 to TRBJ2-1; 13 bases match TRBD2. Germline loops: CDR1 SNHLY, CDR2 FYNNEI. Trimming at V came to 5 bases and at J to 15 bases, leaving 13 bases not matched to a gene. The CDR3 runs to 15 residues. The CDR3 sequence: CASSQLLAGGPLPFF. CDR3 DNA sequence: TGTGCCAGCAGTCAACTACTAGCGGGAGGGCCCTTGCCGTTCTTC.

The V and J genes are TRBV11-2 and TRBJ2-1, with a tentative D call TRBD2 (6 bases). Trimming removed 6 bases at V and 4 bases at J, with 22 bases between. Germline V gives CDR1 SGHAT, CDR2 FQNNGV. The CDR3 totals 17 residues. CDR3 loop: CASRSGNRDSSYNEQFF. CDR3 nucleotide sequence: TGTGCCAGCAGATCCGGCAACCGGGACTCTAGTTACAATGAGCAGTTCTTC.

This clone was detected only once. The chain links TRBV28 to TRBJ1-2, with TRBD1 matching 10 bases. CDR3 size: 14 residues. Germline CDR1 MDHEN, CDR2 SYDVKM. V was pared by 4 bases and J by 9 bases, with 8 bases of the junction left unmatched. This CDR3 is CASSWAGTGESYTF. The CDR3 region has the DNA TGTGCCAGCAGTTGGGCCGGGACAGGGGAGAGCTACACCTTC.

The chain combines TRBV5-6 with TRBJ1-2; D is possibly TRBD1 (5 bases). This CDR3 contains 17 residues. Per germline, CDR1 SGHDT and CDR2 YYEEEE. V was clipped by 1 base and J by 4 bases, with 20 bases between them. CDR3 nucleotides: TGTGCCAGCAGCTTGTGGTCCGGTTTCGGGGGAGGCTATGGCTACACCTTC. Translated, it gives CASSLWSGFGGGYGYTF.

The chain carries TRBV18 and TRBJ1-1, with D uncertain. The V gene's germline CDR1 is KGHSH and CDR2 LQKENI. V was pared by 0 bases and J by 6 bases, with 14 bases between. The CDR3 consists of 15 residues. CDR3 nucleotides: TGTGCCAGCTCACCACCATCCGTGACACCGCCTGAAGCTTTCTTT. Residues: CASSPPSVTPPEAFF.

This clone was detected once. The rearrangement joins TRBV27 to TRBJ1-2; D may be TRBD1 (5 bases). Germline values: CDR1 MNHEY, CDR2 SMNVEV (reference sequence). V lost 8 bases to trimming and J lost 8 bases, with 18 bases between them. This CDR3 spans 13 amino acids. The CDR3: CASRAGASLGYTF. In nucleotides, the CDR3 is TGTGCCAGCCGAGCTGGGGCCTCCTTGGGCTACACCTTC.

The chain carries TRBV6-2 or TRBV6-3 and TRBJ2-2, with TRBD1 as a possible D gene (8 bases). The CDR3 loop spans 15 amino acids. Germline loops: CDR1 MNHEY, CDR2 SVGEGT. The V gene lost 5 bases and the J gene lost 3 bases, with 13 bases spanning the gap. In nucleotides, the CDR3 is TGTGCCAGCAGTATACAGGGGGGGGACACCGGGGAGCTGTTTTTT. Protein sequence: CASSIQGGDTGELFF.

The chain couples TRBV6-2 or TRBV6-3 to TRBJ2-5; 7 bases are shared with TRBD1. This CDR3 is 14 amino acids long. Germline-derived CDR1 and CDR2 are MNHEY and SVGEGT. Trimming took 6 bases from V and 4 from J; bases not matched to a gene: 8. The DNA of the CDR3 is TGTGCCAGCAGCCGAGGGGGCTTGGGAGAGACCCAGTACTTC. Translating it yields CASSRGGLGETQYF.

A few counts support this clone. The sample has other DNA sequences that encode this CDR3 too. The chain carries TRBV7-2 and TRBJ2-7, with TRBD2 matching 8 bases. This CDR3 spans 14 amino acids. V trimming: 5 bases; J trimming: 4 bases; junction bases outside the gene matches: 7. The germline V gene encodes CDR1 SGHTA and CDR2 FQGNSA. CDR3 loop: CASSIGRGSYEQYF. For the CDR3, the DNA is TGTGCCAGCAGCATCGGGAGGGGGTCTTACGAGCAGTACTTC.

J is TRBJ2-1 and V is TRBV20-1, with TRBD2 matching 10 bases. V was pared by 3 bases and J by 7 bases, with 9 bases of the junction left unmatched. The CDR3 loop spans 15 amino acids. The germline V gene encodes CDR1 DFQATT and CDR2 SNEGSKA (reference sequence). CDR3 protein: CSASYSGGAENEQFF. CDR3 sequence (DNA): TGCAGTGCTAGTTACAGCGGGGGGGCCGAGAATGAGCAGTTCTTC.

The V call is TRBV20-1, the J call TRBJ1-5, with D maybe TRBD1 (6 bases). Between the trimmed V and J ends, which lost 6 bases and 9 bases, there was a span of 9 bases. The length of the CDR3 is 10 residues. Germline CDR1 is DFQATT and CDR2 is SNEGSKA (reference sequence). CDR3 DNA: TGCAGTGCACAGGGTAGGCCCCAGCATTTT. Encoded protein: CSAQGRPQHF.

The chain has TRBV6-4 and TRBJ1-5, with 7 bases matching TRBD1. Per the germline V gene, CDR1 is MRHNA and CDR2 is SNTAGT. V lost 3 bases and J lost 6; bases outside the gene matches: 2. The CDR3 consists of 13 residues. CDR3 sequence: CASSETGSQPQHF. The CDR3 coding sequence is TGTGCCAGCAGTGAGACAGGGAGTCAGCCCCAGCATTTT.

The chain employs TRBV28 and TRBJ2-1; 10 bases match TRBD2. Losses at the gene ends were 7 bases for V and 6 bases for J; bases not matched to a gene: 9. This CDR3 has 15 amino acids. The germline V gene encodes CDR1 MDHEN and CDR2 SYDVKM. CDR3 region: CASTLSGGARNEQFF. CDR3 DNA: TGTGCCAGCACCTTGAGCGGGGGGGCGCGCAATGAGCAGTTCTTC.

This CDR3 reads CASSQGSATNEKLFF. The DNA of the CDR3 is TGTGCCAGTAGTCAGGGGTCGGCAACTAATGAAAAACTGTTTTTT. The gene calls are TRBV19 and TRBJ1-4; possibly TRBD1 for D (6 bases). V lost 5 bases to trimming and J lost 0 bases, with 10 bases between them. The CDR3 runs 15 residues. The germline V gene has CDR1 LNHDA and CDR2 SQIVND (reference sequence).

This clone came up a few times. The chain has TRBV5-4 and TRBJ1-4, with D perhaps matching TRBD1 (6 bases). The V end was cut by 4 bases, the J end by 0 bases, with 10 bases between. Looked up from germline, CDR1 is SGHNT and CDR2 is YYREEE (reference sequence). This CDR3 has 15 residues. In DNA form, the CDR3 reads TGTGCCAGCAGCATGCAGGGGACAACTAATGAAAAACTGTTTTTT. It translates to CASSMQGTTNEKLFF.

The chain combines TRBV15 with TRBJ2-2; D is unclear. Germline CDR1 is LNHNV and CDR2 is YYDKDF (reference sequence). V lost 0 bases to trimming and J lost 5 bases, with 16 bases between them. This CDR3 has 17 amino acids. In nucleotides, the CDR3 is TGTGCCACCAGCAGAGATCGGAGTAGACCGAGGACCGGGGAGCTGTTTTTT. Translation: CATSRDRSRPRTGELFF.

The chain is built from TRBV28 and TRBJ1-2; no firm D call. The CDR3 is 12 residues long. The germline CDR1 and CDR2 sequences are MDHEN and SYDVKM. With 6 bases removed from V and 8 bases from J, the gap between germline ends came to 13 bases. CDR3 region: CASRPGSEGYTF. The DNA of the CDR3 is TGTGCCAGCAGACCGGGGTCTGAGGGCTACACCTTC.

The gene calls are TRBV7-8 and TRBJ1-3; D perhaps matches TRBD1 (6 bases). The CDR3 runs 18 residues. Germline loops: CDR1 SGHVS, CDR2 FQNEAQ. The V and J ends lost 5 bases and 0 bases respectively, with 20 bases between them. CDR3 residues: CASSPTFGQTDSGNTIYF. Written as DNA, the CDR3 is TGTGCCAGCAGCCCGACATTCGGACAGACAGACTCTGGAAACACCATATATTTT.

The chain joins TRBV27 to TRBJ1-6; 7 bases map to TRBD1. The trim removed 7 bases at V and 6 bases at J, leaving 9 bases unmatched. Germline CDR1 MNHEY, CDR2 SMNVEV (reference sequence). CDR3 length: 15 amino acids. CDR3 residues: CASNQVGTANSPLHF. As DNA, the CDR3 is TGTGCCAGCAACCAGGTTGGGACAGCTAATTCACCCCTCCACTTT.